The entry below gives a single TCR beta chain sequence along with its context. The antigen remains unidentified. This specimen belongs to a study of identical twins. TCRdb recomputed calls from the 5' RACE reads with MiXCR, one row per CDR3 protein. The sample has 400,000 to 650,000 distinct CDR3 sequences, about 20% seen once; the top ten hold 0.91%. General study results and limits: Models underestimated TCR alpha sharing (out-of-frame) in monozygotic twins.

The CDR3 spans 16 residues. Deletions cut 5 bases from V and 6 bases from J, with 20 bases between. Per the germline V gene, CDR1 is SGHVS and CDR2 is FNYEAQ. This sample also belongs to another study, concerning T cells expressing NK-cell markers.

The TCR originated in a woman aged 18 to 35 in good health. Sequences were obtained from CD4+ T cells sorted from blood. V is TRBV7-6 and J is TRBJ2-1; tentatively, D is TRBD1 or TRBD2 (5 bases each). The CDR3 is CASSRTGEGRINEQFF. The CDR3 DNA follows: TGTGCCAGCAGCCGAACCGGCGAGGGACGAATCAATGAGCAGTTCTTC.